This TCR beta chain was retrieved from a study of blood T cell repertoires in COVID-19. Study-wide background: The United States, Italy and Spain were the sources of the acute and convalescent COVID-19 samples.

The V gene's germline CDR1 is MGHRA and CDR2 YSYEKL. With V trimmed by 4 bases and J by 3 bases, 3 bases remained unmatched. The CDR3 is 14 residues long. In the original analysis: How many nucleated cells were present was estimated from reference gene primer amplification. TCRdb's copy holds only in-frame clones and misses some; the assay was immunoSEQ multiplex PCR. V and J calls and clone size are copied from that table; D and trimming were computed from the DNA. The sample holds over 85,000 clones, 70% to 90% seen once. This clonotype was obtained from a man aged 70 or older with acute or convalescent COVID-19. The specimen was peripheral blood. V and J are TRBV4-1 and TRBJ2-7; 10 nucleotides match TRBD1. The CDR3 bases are TGCGCCAGCAGCCTCGGGGACAGGGGCTACGAGCAGTACTTC. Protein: CASSLGDRGYEQYF.